Listed below are T cell receptor beta chains from one sample, sequenced in a study of graft-versus-host responses after intestinal transplantation. Repertoires were generated with immunoSEQ multiplex PCR, while TCRdb's copy carries only in-frame clones and drops some. Altogether some 100,000 clones are present, about 90% being singletons, with the ten largest covering approximately 6%. Their cognate antigens are unknown. The sequencing here drew on unstimulated CD8+ T cells sorted from spleen or lymph node cells, taken before intestinal transplant. Receptors were obtained from a human donor who received an intestinal transplant. The CDR3 runs from the conserved cysteine through the conserved F or W. A D gene is named only where the DNA matches it firmly. The size entry is marked missing in some rows and otherwise reads once, few, many or a size class.

TRBJ2-7 | . | TRBV29-1 | . | TGCAGCGTTGGGGAAGCCTACGAGCAGTACTTC | CSVGEAYEQYF
TRBJ2-1 | TRBD2 | TRBV5-1 | . | TGCGCCAGCAGCTTGGCCGGGAGCGGGAGGGGCTCTGAGCAGTTCTTC | CASSLAGSGRGSEQFF
TRBJ1-2 | TRBD1 | TRBV5-6 | . | TGTGCCAGCAGCTCGGCGACAGGGGATTATGGCTACACCTTC | CASSSATGDYGYTF
TRBJ2-3 | TRBD2 | TRBV15 | . | TGTGCCACCAGCAGTCGCCGGGACTACTTTGCCGATACGCAGTATTTT | CATSSRRDYFADTQYF
TRBJ2-5 | . | TRBV7-9 | . | TGTGCCAGCAGCCAACAGTTGGATCAGATCCAAGAGACCCAGTACTTC | CASSQQLDQIQETQYF
TRBJ1-1 | . | TRBV5-1 | . | TGCGCCAGCAGCTTGGAAGTGAGTTCCTACACTGAAGCTTTCTTT | CASSLEVSSYTEAFF
TRBJ2-7 | . | TRBV28 | . | TGTGCCAGCAGTTTGGTTGTGAGCGCGACCGCCTTGTCCTACGAGCAGTACTTC | CASSLVVSATALSYEQYF
TRBJ2-1 | . | TRBV6-5 | . | TGTGCCAGCAGTTACCGGGGCAATGAGCAGTTCTTC | CASSYRGNEQFF
TRBJ2-1 | . | TRBV10-1 | . | TGCGCCAGCAGCCCCGACTCGAGCTCCTACAATGAGCAGTTCTTC | CASSPDSSSYNEQFF
TRBJ2-6 | . | TRBV6-5 | . | TGTGCCAGCAGTTCTTGGAGGGTTGGGGCCAACGTCCTGACTTTC | CASSSWRVGANVLTF
TRBJ2-7 | . | TRBV6-6 | . | TGTGCCAGCAGTTACGGGGAGTCAGAGCAGTACTTC | CASSYGESEQYF
TRBJ2-1 | TRBD2 | TRBV9 | . | TGTGCCAGCAGCGAGACTAGCGGGTCCGAAGATGAGCAGTTCTTC | CASSETSGSEDEQFF
TRBJ2-2 | . | TRBV7-9 | . | TGTGCCAGCAGCTTAGCTGAATCGAACACCGGGGAGCTGTTTTTT | CASSLAESNTGELFF
TRBJ2-3 | TRBD2 | TRBV11-2 | . | TGTGCCAGCAGCCGACAAGGTAGCGGGACGCACCCAGATACGCAGTATTTT | CASSRQGSGTHPDTQYF
TRBJ2-5 | . | TRBV7-9 | . | TGTGCCAGCAGTTCTTACGTAGCCTCCCAAGAGACCCAGTACTTC | CASSSYVASQETQYF
TRBJ1-6 | . | TRBV11-3 | . | TGTGCCAGCAGCTTAGACAGGGATTCACCCCTCCACTTT | CASSLDRDSPLHF
TRBJ1-6 | . | TRBV28 | once | TGTGCCAGCAGTTTATCCTCACCCCTCCACTTT | CASSLSSPLHF
TRBJ2-3 | TRBD2 | TRBV13 | . | TGTGCCAGCACCGAGCGGGGGGGCACAGATACGCAGTATTTT | CASTERGGTDTQYF
TRBJ2-7 | . | TRBV5-6 | . | TGTGCCAGCAGCCTTAGTAGCAGGGGTTTGATCGAGCAGTACTTC | CASSLSSRGLIEQYF
TRBJ2-2 | . | TRBV7-2 | . | TGTGCCAGCTGGGGTACCGGCGGGGAGCTGTTTTTT | CASWGTGGELFF
TRBJ1-5 | . | TRBV6-1 | . | TGTGCCAGCAGTTGGGGGGTCCAAGGCAATCAGCCCCAGCATTTT | CASSWGVQGNQPQHF
TRBJ2-7 | . | TRBV5-6 | . | TGTGCCAGCAGCTCAGGACAGTCCACCTACGAGCAGTACTTC | CASSSGQSTYEQYF
TRBJ2-1 | . | TRBV10-3 | . | TGTGCCGCACGGGGGGCCGCCTACAATGAGCAGTTCTTC | CAARGAAYNEQFF
TRBJ2-3 | . | TRBV2 | . | TGTGCCAGCAGTGAGGCGGGCAGGTCCACAGATACGCAGTATTTT | CASSEAGRSTDTQYF
TRBJ1-1 | . | TRBV7-6 | . | TGTGCCAGCAGCCTATCCACAGGGAACACTGAAGCTTTCTTT | CASSLSTGNTEAFF
TRBJ2-7 | TRBD2 | TRBV6-5 | . | TGTGCCAGCAGTGAAAGGGCGGGGGGTTACGAGCAGTACTTC | CASSERAGGYEQYF
TRBJ2-4 | . | TRBV13 | . | TGTGCCAGCAGGCGTAGGGGACCTAAAAACATTCAGTACTTC | CASRRRGPKNIQYF
TRBJ1-1 | . | TRBV4-2 | . | TGTGCCAGCAGCCAACCCTTCGGGACGGACCACACTGAAGCTTTCTTT | CASSQPFGTDHTEAFF
TRBJ1-2 | . | TRBV4-2 | . | TGTGCCAGCAGCCAAGATGAACGCGTGGGCTACGACTATGGCTACACCTTC | CASSQDERVGYDYGYTF
TRBJ1-2 | TRBD1 | TRBV5-1 | . | TGCGCCAGCAGCTCTGTCGAAACAGGGGACTATGGCTACACCTTC | CASSSVETGDYGYTF
TRBJ1-2 | TRBD1 | TRBV27 | . | TGTGCCAGCAGTCCAAAACAGGGGACAAACTATGGCTACACCTTC | CASSPKQGTNYGYTF
TRBJ2-7 | . | TRBV5-1 | . | TGCGCCAGCAGCCCCGGAGGAGGGGACTACGAGCAGTACTTC | CASSPGGGDYEQYF
TRBJ2-2 | . | TRBV4-1 | few | TGCGCCAGCAGCCCCAAGGTTTCGGACATACGCTTTTTT | CASSPKVSDIRFF
TRBJ2-3 | TRBD2 | TRBV6-4 | few | TGTGCCAGCAGTGTCACTAGCGGGGGCACAGATACGCAGTATTTT | CASSVTSGGTDTQYF
TRBJ2-5 | . | TRBV5-1 | . | TGCGCCAGCAGCTTAAACGGAGAGACCCAGTACTTC | CASSLNGETQYF
TRBJ1-1 | . | TRBV19 | . | TGTGCCAGTAGTATAGGGGCCACTGAAGCTTTCTTT | CASSIGATEAFF
TRBJ2-3 | TRBD2 | TRBV11-2 | . | TGTGCCAGCAGCTTCGTAGCGGGGGGAGGGACAGATACGCAGTATTTT | CASSFVAGGGTDTQYF
TRBJ2-7 | . | TRBV6-5 | . | TGTGCCAGCAGTTGGGTCTCCGAGCAGTACTTC | CASSWVSEQYF
TRBJ2-7 | . | TRBV28 | . | TGTGCCAGCAGTTTATCTCCCGATCGGGACTCCGATGGGGAGCAGTACTTC | CASSLSPDRDSDGEQYF
TRBJ2-1 | TRBD2 | TRBV7-3 | once | TGTGCCAGCAGCTTATTGGCTAGCGGAGACAATGAGCAGTTCTTC | CASSLLASGDNEQFF
TRBJ1-5 | TRBD1 | TRBV6-1 | . | TGTGCCAGCAGTTTTACAGGGGATCAGCCCCAGCATTTT | CASSFTGDQPQHF
TRBJ2-7 | TRBD1 | TRBV5-6 | . | TGTGCCAGCAGCTTGGCTTATACAGGGGCCACCTACGAGCAGTACTTC | CASSLAYTGATYEQYF
TRBJ1-5 | . | TRBV10-2 | . | TGCGCCAGCAGTGAGGGTCAGCCCCAGCATTTT | CASSEGQPQHF
TRBJ2-3 | . | TRBV10-1 | . | TGCGCCAGCAGTGAGGACCACAGTATCACAGATACGCAGTATTTT | CASSEDHSITDTQYF
TRBJ1-3 | . | TRBV6-1 | . | TGTGCCAGCAGTGATTATATAGGGGGCTCTGGAAACACCATATATTTT | CASSDYIGGSGNTIYF
TRBJ2-1 | . | TRBV2 | . | TGTGCCGGCGATAGGCCCGATAAATTCAATGAGCAGTTCTTC | CAGDRPDKFNEQFF
TRBJ2-3 | TRBD1 | TRBV5-6 | . | TGTGCCAGCAGCTTGCGACAGGGACGGGTGATATGGGTAGATACGCAGTATTTT | CASSLRQGRVIWVDTQYF
TRBJ2-7 | . | TRBV19 | . | TGTGCCAGTAGTATAGGGGGACTGGCCTACGAGCAGTACTTC | CASSIGGLAYEQYF
TRBJ1-2 | TRBD1 | TRBV27 | . | TGTGCCAGCAGTAGGGGACAGCACTATGGCTACACCTTC | CASSRGQHYGYTF
TRBJ1-1 | . | TRBV7-6 | . | TGTGCCAGCAAGAGACGTTTGAACACTGAAGCTTTCTTT | CASKRRLNTEAFF
TRBJ1-5 | . | TRBV27 | . | TGTGCCAGCAGTCCGACGGACGGTGGGAATCAGCCCCAGCATTTT | CASSPTDGGNQPQHF
TRBJ2-2 | . | TRBV12-5 | . | TGTGCTAGTGACTCCTCTACCGGGGAGCTGTTTTTT | CASDSSTGELFF
TRBJ2-7 | TRBD2 | TRBV5-1 | . | TGCGCCAGCAGCTTGGGAGAAGGGACTACCTACGAGCAGTACTTC | CASSLGEGTTYEQYF
TRBJ2-7 | . | TRBV7-9 | . | TGTGCCAGCAGCTTTATCCGGGCATCCTACGAGCAGTACTTC | CASSFIRASYEQYF
TRBJ2-1 | . | TRBV5-4 | . | TGTGCCAGCAGCCCTCTTCCGAGCTCCTACAATGAGCAGTTCTTC | CASSPLPSSYNEQFF
TRBJ2-1 | . | TRBV6-5 | . | TGTGCCAGCAGGCTTGGGAACCCCTCCTACAATGAGCAGTTCTTC | CASRLGNPSYNEQFF
TRBJ2-7 | . | TRBV6-6 | few | TGTGCCAGCGGCCGGGACAACTCCTACGAGCAGTACTTC | CASGRDNSYEQYF
TRBJ2-1 | TRBD2 | TRBV2 | . | TGTGCCAGCCAGACTAGCGGGGGTTTTCATGAGCAGTTCTTC | CASQTSGGFHEQFF
TRBJ2-1 | . | TRBV15 | . | TGTGCCACCAGCAAGCGACTAAAATACAATGAGCAGTTCTTC | CATSKRLKYNEQFF